Below, one TCR beta chain is given with its context. The record originates from a study of cytomegalovirus exposure and HLA in healthy donors. Primers for the PCR totalled 60 Vbeta and 13 Jbeta. Under the authors' procedure: The authors later counted roughly 77 million unique TCR beta chains, some 12 million of them shared. TCRdb keeps only in-frame clones here, not all; method: immunoSEQ multiplex PCR. V, J and clone size were drawn from that table, and D and trimming were deduced from the DNA. The table has fewer than 200,000 clones, approximately 80% seen once. Germline values: CDR1 SNHLY, CDR2 FYNNEI. With 5 bases removed from V and 8 bases from J, the gap between germline ends came to 8 bases. CDR3 length equals 11 residues.

The chain combines TRBV2 with TRBJ2-3; D possibly corresponds to TRBD2 (5 bases). This clonotype was obtained from a woman in her 30s in good health and CMV-seronegative. Sequencing input: PBMCs. The DNA of the CDR3 is TGTGCCAGCAGTATTGGAGGTACGCAGTATTTT. Its translation: CASSIGGTQYF. The full variable domain, its missing parts supplied by reference TRBV2 and TRBJ2-3, is EPEVTQTPSHQVTQMGQEVILRCVPISNHLYFYWYRQILGQKVEFLVSFYNNEISEKSEIFDDQFSVERPDGSNFTLKIRSTKLEDSAMYFCASSIGGTQYFGPGTRLTVL.